This paragraph covers one T cell receptor beta chain sequence. This entry belongs to a study of blood T cell repertoires in COVID-19. About the study: There were acute and convalescent COVID-19 samples, and they came from the United States, Italy and Spain.

As originally analysed: The authors estimated nucleated cell counts from reference gene primer amplification. Sequencing used immunoSEQ multiplex PCR; TCRdb keeps in-frame clones, though not all of them. The V and J calls and the clone size are those of that table, but D and trimming were determined from the DNA. The table records about 70,000 clones, more than 80% of them present only once. The sequencing sample was made of peripheral blood. This receptor was identified in a woman of 80 years or more with active or convalescent COVID-19.

CDR3 in DNA: TGTGCCAGCTCAGAACAGGGGGCGGGTGAGCAGTACTTC. Encoded protein: CASSEQGAGEQYF. This sequence joins TRBV18 and TRBJ2-7; 9 bases align to TRBD1. CDR1 is KGHSH and CDR2 is LQKENI in the germline V gene. CDR3 length: 13 amino acids. V was pared by 5 bases and J by 7 bases, with 6 bases of the junction left unmatched.